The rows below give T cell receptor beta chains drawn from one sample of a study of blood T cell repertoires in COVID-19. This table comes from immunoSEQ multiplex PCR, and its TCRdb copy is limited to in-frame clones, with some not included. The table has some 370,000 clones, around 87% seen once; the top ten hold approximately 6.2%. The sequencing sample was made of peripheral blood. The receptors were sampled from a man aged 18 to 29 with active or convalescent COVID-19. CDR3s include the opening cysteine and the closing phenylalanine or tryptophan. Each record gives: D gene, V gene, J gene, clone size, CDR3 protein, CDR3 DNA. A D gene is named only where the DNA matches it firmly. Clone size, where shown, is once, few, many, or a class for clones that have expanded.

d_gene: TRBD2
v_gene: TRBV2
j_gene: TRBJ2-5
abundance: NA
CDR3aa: CASSQLAGGQETQYF
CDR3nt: TGTGCCAGCAGTCAACTAGCGGGGGGCCAGGAGACCCAGTACTTC

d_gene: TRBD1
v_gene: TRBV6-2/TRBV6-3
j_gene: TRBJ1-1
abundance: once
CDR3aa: CASSYRGQGANMNTEAFF
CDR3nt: TGTGCCAGCAGTTACCGGGGGCAGGGGGCGAACATGAACACTGAAGCTTTCTTT

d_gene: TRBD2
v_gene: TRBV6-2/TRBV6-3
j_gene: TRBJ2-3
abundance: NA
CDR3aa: CASSYAGGFTDTQYF
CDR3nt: TGTGCCAGCAGTTACGCGGGGGGATTCACAGATACGCAGTATTTT

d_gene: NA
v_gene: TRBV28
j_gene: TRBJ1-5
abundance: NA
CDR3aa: CASSPGFSNQPQHF
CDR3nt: TGTGCCAGCAGCCCAGGATTTAGCAATCAGCCCCAGCATTTT

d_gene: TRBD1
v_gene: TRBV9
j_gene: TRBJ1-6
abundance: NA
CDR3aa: CASSAMTGLNNSPLHF
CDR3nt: TGTGCCAGCAGCGCGATGACAGGGTTAAATAATTCACCCCTCCACTTT

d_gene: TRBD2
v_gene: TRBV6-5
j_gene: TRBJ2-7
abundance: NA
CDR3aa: CASSGRAYEQYF
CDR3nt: TGTGCCAGCAGCGGGAGGGCCTACGAGCAGTACTTC

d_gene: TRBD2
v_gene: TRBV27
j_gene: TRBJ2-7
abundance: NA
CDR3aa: CASRDIGGGYEQYF
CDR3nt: TGTGCCAGCAGGGATATTGGGGGGGGTTACGAGCAGTACTTC

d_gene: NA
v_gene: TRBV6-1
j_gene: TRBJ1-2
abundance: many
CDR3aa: CASSEGVRALYGYTF
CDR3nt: TGTGCCAGCAGTGAAGGCGTCAGGGCCCTCTATGGCTACACCTTC

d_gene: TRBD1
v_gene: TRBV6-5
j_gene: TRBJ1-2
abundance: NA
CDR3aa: CASSYEGQGARGYTF
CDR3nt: TGTGCCAGCAGTTACGAGGGACAGGGGGCGAGAGGCTACACCTTC

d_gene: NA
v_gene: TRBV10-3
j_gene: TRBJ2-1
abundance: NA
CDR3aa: CAMGGSSYNEQFF
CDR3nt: TGTGCCATGGGGGGAAGCTCCTACAATGAGCAGTTCTTC

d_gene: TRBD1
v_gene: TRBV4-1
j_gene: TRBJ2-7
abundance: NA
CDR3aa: CASSQAGQGAYEQYF
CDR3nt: TGCGCCAGCAGCCAAGCCGGACAGGGGGCCTACGAGCAGTACTTC

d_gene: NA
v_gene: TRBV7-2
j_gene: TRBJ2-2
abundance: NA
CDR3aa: CASSPRIGELFF
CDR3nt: TGTGCCAGCAGCCCGAGAATCGGGGAGCTGTTTTTT

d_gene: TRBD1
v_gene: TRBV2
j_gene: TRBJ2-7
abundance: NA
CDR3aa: CASGQDLLYEQYF
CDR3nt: TGTGCCAGTGGACAGGACCTTCTCTACGAGCAGTACTTC

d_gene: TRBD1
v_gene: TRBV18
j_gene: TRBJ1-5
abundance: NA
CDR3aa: CASSPRITGGGQPQHF
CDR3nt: TGTGCCAGCTCACCACGTATCACAGGGGGCGGTCAGCCCCAGCATTTT

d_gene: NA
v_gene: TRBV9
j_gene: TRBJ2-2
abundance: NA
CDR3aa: CASSVQGYNTGELFF
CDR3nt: TGTGCCAGCAGCGTCCAGGGATATAACACCGGGGAGCTGTTTTTT

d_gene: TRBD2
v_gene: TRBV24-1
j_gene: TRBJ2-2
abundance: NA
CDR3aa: CATSEAGPPTGELFF
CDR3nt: TGTGCCACCAGTGAAGCGGGACCACCCACCGGGGAGCTGTTTTTT

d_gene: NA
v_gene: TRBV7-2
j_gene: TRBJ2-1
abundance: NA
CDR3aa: CASSPYGGASYNEQFF
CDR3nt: TGTGCCAGCAGCCCGTACGGCGGGGCTTCCTACAATGAGCAGTTCTTC

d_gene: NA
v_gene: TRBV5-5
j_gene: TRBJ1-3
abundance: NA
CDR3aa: CASSSPTLTPRSGNTIYF
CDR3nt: TGTGCCAGCAGCTCCCCGACTTTGACTCCGCGCTCTGGAAACACCATATATTTT

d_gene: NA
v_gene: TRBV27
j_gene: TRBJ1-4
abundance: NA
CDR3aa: CASSPRQAPNEKLFF
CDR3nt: TGTGCCAGCAGTCCTCGACAGGCCCCCAATGAAAAACTGTTTTTT

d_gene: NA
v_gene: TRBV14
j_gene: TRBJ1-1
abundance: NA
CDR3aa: CASTLGGGGTEAFF
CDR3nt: TGTGCCAGCACCCTAGGCGGGGGGGGCACTGAAGCTTTCTTT

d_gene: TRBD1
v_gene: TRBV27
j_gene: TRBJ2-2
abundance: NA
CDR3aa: CASSPQGPGELFF
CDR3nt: TGTGCCAGCAGTCCACAGGGGCCCGGGGAGCTGTTTTTT

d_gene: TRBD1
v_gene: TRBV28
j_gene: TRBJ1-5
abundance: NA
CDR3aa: CASAPGQSHQPQHF
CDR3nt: TGTGCCAGTGCTCCGGGACAGAGCCATCAGCCCCAGCATTTT

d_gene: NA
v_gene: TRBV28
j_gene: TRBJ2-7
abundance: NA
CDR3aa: CASSIAGDLSYEQYF
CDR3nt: TGTGCCAGCAGTATAGCCGGGGACTTAAGTTACGAGCAGTACTTC

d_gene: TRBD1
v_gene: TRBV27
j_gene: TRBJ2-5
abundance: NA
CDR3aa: CASRTGGETQYF
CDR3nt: TGTGCCAGCAGGACAGGGGGCGAGACCCAGTACTTC

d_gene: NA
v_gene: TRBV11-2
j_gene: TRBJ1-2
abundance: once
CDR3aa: CASSLERGGGGYTF
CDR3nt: TGTGCCAGCAGCTTGGAAAGGGGAGGTGGAGGCTACACCTTC

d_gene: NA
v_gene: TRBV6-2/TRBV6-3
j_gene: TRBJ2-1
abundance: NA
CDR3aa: CASSYGAAYNEQFF
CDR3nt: TGTGCCAGCAGTTACGGGGCCGCCTACAATGAGCAGTTCTTC

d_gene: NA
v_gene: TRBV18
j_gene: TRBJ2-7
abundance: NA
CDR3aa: CASSSTGTPNYEQYF
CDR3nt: TGTGCCAGCTCATCCACCGGGACACCTAACTACGAGCAGTACTTC

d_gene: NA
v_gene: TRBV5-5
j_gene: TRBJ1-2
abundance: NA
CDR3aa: CASSLGGSRGYTF
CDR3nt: TGTGCCAGCAGCTTGGGAGGGTCTCGAGGCTACACCTTC

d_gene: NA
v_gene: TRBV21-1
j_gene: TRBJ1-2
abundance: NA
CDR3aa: CASSKVEGALPNYGYTF
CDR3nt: TGTGCCAGCAGCAAAGTGGAGGGGGCCTTACCTAACTATGGCTACACCTTC

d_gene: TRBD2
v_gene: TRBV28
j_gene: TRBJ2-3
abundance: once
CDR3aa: CASNSGELTDTQYF
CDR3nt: TGTGCCAGCAATAGCGGGGAGCTCACAGATACGCAGTATTTT

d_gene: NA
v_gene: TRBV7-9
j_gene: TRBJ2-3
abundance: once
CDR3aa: CASEGVGTDTQYF
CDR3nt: TGTGCCAGCGAGGGGGTCGGCACAGATACGCAGTATTTT

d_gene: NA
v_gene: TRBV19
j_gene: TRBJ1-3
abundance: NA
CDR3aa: CASSGHRAGNTIYF
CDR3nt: TGTGCCAGTAGTGGCCACAGGGCTGGAAACACCATATATTTT

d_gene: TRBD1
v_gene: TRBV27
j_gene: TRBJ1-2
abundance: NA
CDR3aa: CASSLNGDRGYYGYTF
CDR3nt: TGTGCCAGCAGTTTAAACGGGGACAGGGGTTACTATGGCTACACCTTC

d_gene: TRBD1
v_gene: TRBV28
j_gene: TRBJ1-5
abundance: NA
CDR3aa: CATILDRGGPRQPQHF
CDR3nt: TGTGCCACCATACTGGACAGGGGAGGACCCCGGCAGCCCCAGCATTTT

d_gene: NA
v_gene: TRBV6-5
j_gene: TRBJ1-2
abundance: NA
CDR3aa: CASSASKSGAYGYTF
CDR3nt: TGTGCCAGCAGCGCAAGCAAATCAGGGGCGTATGGCTACACCTTC

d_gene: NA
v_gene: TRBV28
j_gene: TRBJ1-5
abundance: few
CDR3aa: CASSFLRGNQPQHF
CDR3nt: TGTGCCAGCAGTTTTTTGCGGGGGAATCAGCCCCAGCATTTT

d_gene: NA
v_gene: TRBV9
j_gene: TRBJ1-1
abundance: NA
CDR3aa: CASSVAGQNTEAFF
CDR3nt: TGTGCCAGCAGCGTAGCTGGGCAGAACACTGAAGCTTTCTTT

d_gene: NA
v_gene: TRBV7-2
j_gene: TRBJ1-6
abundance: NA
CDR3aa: CASSLAGGSPLHF
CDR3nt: TGTGCCAGCAGCTTAGCAGGGGGATCACCCCTCCACTTT

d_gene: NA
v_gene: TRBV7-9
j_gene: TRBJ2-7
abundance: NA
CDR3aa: CASKPWGSYEQYF
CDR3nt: TGTGCCAGCAAACCCTGGGGCAGTTACGAGCAGTACTTC

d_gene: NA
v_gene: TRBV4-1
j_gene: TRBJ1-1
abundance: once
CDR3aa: CASSHTGTLGTEAFF
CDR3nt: TGCGCCAGCAGCCACACCGGGACATTAGGCACTGAAGCTTTCTTT

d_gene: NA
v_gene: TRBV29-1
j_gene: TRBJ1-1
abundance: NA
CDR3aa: CSVERSVNTEAFF
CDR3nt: TGCAGCGTCGAACGGAGCGTGAACACTGAAGCTTTCTTT

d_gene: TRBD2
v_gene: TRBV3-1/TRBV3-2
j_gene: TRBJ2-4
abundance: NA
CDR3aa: CASSRAGRKKNIQYF
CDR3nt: TGTGCCAGCAGCCGGGCCGGGAGGAAGAAAAACATTCAGTACTTC

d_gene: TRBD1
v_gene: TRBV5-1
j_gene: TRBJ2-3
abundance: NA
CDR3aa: CASSFLTGGRADTQYF
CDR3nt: TGCGCCAGCAGCTTCCTGACAGGGGGACGAGCAGATACGCAGTATTTT

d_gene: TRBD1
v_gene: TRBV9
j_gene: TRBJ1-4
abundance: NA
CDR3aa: CASSVAGGEKLFF
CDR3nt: TGTGCCAGCAGCGTGGCAGGGGGTGAAAAACTGTTTTTT

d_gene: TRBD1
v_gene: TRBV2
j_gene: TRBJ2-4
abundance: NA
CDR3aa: CASSEKVRTGGKFYIQYF
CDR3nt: TGTGCCAGCAGTGAAAAAGTCAGGACAGGGGGGAAGTTTTACATTCAGTACTTC

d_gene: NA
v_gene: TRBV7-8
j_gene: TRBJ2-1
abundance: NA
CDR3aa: CASSSLGPLANEQFF
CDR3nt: TGTGCCAGCAGCTCCTTAGGTCCATTAGCCAATGAGCAGTTCTTC